This T cell receptor (beta chain) originates from a study of identical twins. TCRdb analysed the 5' RACE reads with MiXCR anew, one entry per CDR3 protein. This sample has hundreds of thousands of distinct CDR3 sequences; around 8.6% occur once, and the top ten carry 0.85% to 1%. General study points: The models systematically underestimated how much out-of-frame TCR alpha was shared in monozygotic twins. Carriage of fewer insertions was seen in abundant cord blood beta clonotypes, whereas memory repertoires showed none. The study based its conclusions on cross-sectional statistical analysis and did not follow the same donors. The authors noted that invariant MAIT and iNKT cells could partly confound zero-insertion analyses.

The CDR3 runs 15 residues. Germline assignment: CDR1 LNHNV and CDR2 YYDKDF (reference sequence). J gave up 2 bases and V 5 bases, and 5 bases lay outside the gene matches. This clonotype was counted a few times. As yet, its antigen is unknown. This same sample was also part of a study on yellow fever vaccine responses in identical twins.

The sample consisted of PBMCs. The origin of this receptor is a young woman in good health. This chain links TRBV15 with TRBJ2-3; 9 bases agree with TRBD2. The chain's CDR3 is CATSQAGGFTDTQYF. In DNA form, the CDR3 reads TGTGCCACCAGCCAAGCGGGGGGTTTCACAGATACGCAGTATTTT.